Listed here is a single T cell receptor (beta chain). Germline V gene lookup returns CDR1 SGHTA and CDR2 FQGNSA. Germline trimming cut 3 bases from V and 4 bases from J; bases unmatched to any gene: 11. This CDR3 is built from 17 residues. TCRdb's copy holds only in-frame clones and misses some; the assay was immunoSEQ multiplex PCR. The sample shows about 49,000 clones, about 86% of them seen only once. This sample was included in a study of control samples from healthy donors and cancer patients. The J gene is TRBJ1-3, the V gene TRBV7-2, with 8 bases that match TRBD1. The sequence came from a woman aged 50 to 65 with lung cancer. Sequenced: PBMCs. CDR3 DNA: TGTGCCAGCAGCTTGGTTGCGACAGGGGTATTCGGAAACACCATATATTTT. Amino acids: CASSLVATGVFGNTIYF.